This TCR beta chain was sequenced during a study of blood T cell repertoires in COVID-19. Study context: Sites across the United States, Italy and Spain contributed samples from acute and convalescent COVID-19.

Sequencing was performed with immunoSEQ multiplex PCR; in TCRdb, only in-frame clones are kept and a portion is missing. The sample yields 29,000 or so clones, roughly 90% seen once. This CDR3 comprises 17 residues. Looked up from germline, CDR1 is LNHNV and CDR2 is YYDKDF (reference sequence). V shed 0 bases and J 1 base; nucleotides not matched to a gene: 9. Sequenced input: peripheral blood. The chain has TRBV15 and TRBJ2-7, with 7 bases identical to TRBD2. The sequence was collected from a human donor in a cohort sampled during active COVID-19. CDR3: CATSRDWGEGASYEQYF. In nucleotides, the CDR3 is TGTGCCACCAGCAGAGATTGGGGGGAGGGCGCATCCTACGAGCAGTACTTC.